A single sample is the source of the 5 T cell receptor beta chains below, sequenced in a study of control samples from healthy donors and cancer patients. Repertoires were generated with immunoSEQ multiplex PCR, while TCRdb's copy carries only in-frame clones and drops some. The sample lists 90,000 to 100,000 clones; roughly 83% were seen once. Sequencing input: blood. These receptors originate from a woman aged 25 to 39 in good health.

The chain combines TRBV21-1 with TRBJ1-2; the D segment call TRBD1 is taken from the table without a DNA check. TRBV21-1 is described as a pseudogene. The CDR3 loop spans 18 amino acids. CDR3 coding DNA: TGTGCCAGCAGCAAAGAAGTCGGGACAGGCGTGTTTAACTATGGCTACACCTTC. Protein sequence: CASSKEVGTGVFNYGYTF.

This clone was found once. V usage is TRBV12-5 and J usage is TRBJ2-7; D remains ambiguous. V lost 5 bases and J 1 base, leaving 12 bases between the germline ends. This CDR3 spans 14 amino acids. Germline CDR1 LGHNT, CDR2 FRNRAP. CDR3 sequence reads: CASGPQDGSYEQYF. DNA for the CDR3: TGTGCTAGTGGTCCCCAGGACGGATCCTACGAGCAGTACTTC.

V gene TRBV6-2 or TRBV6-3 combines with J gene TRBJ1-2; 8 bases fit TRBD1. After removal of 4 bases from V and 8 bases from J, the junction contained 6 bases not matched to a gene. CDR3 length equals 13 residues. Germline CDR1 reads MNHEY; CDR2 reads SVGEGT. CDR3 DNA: TGTGCCAGCAGTTCAGGGGGCCTCGTAGGCTACACCTTC. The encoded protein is CASSSGGLVGYTF.

DNA of the CDR3: TGTGCCAGCAGCCAAGTTGGAGGGGCAAGAGAGACCCAGTACTTC. Translating gives CASSQVGGARETQYF. The chain combines TRBV3-1 (or the pseudogene TRBV3-2) with TRBJ2-5; D perhaps matches TRBD2 (6 bases). Germline-derived CDR1 and CDR2 are LGHDT and YNNKEL (reference sequence). The CDR3 has 15 amino acids. Trimming left V 1 base short and J 4 bases short, with 13 bases between.

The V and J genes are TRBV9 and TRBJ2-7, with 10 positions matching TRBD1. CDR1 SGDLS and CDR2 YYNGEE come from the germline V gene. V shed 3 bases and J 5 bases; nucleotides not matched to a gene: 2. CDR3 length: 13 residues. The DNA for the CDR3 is TGTGCCAGCAGCGGTGGGACAGGGGACGAGCAGTACTTC. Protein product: CASSGGTGDEQYF. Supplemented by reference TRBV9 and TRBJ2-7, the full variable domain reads DSGVTQTPKHLITATGQRVTLRCSPRSGDLSVYWYQQSLDQGLQFLIQYYNGEERAKGNILERFSAQQFPDLHSELNLSSLELGDSALYFCASSGGTGDEQYFGPGTRLTVT.